This TCR beta chain is drawn from a study of shared clonotypes between healthy human individuals. The data were produced by immunoSEQ multiplex PCR, yet TCRdb's version contains in-frame clones alone and is incomplete. The sample lists about 2.4 million clones; over 85% were seen once. The CDR3 covers 17 residues. Trimming cost V 0 bases and J 0 bases, with 10 bases left between them. CDR1 is SGHRS, CDR2 YFSETQ, per germline. The sequence was collected from a man between 18 and 29 years old in good health. Some clones in this sample may be carry-over from other donors' samples. V usage is TRBV5-1 and J usage is TRBJ2-6; D not certain. Specimen: naive CD4+ T cells from PBMCs. The subset: CD45RA+ positively selected. In DNA form, the CDR3 reads TGCGCCAGCAGCTTGGCCCCTCAGAGCTCTGGGGCCAACGTCCTGACTTTC. It yields the protein CASSLAPQSSGANVLTF.